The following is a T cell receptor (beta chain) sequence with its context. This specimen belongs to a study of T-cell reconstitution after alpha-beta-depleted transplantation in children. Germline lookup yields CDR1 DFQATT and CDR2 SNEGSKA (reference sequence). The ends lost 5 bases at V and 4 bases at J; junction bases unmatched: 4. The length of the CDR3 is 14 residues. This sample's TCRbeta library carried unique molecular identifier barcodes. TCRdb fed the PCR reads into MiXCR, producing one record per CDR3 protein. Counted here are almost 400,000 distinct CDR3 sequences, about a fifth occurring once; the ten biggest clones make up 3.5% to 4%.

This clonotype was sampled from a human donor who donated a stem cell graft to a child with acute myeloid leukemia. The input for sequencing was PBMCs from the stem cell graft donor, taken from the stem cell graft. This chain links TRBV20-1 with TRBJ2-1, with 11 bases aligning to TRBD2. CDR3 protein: CSAGGTSGYNEQFF. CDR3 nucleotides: TGCAGTGCTGGAGGGACTAGCGGTTACAATGAGCAGTTCTTC.